The 26 T cell receptor beta chains below come from one sample, sequenced in a study of blood T cell repertoires in COVID-19. TCRdb keeps only in-frame clones here, not all; method: immunoSEQ multiplex PCR. The sample holds about 80,000 clones, more than 70% seen once. Sequencing was performed on peripheral blood. The receptor source for this set is a man aged 65 to 79 with active or convalescent COVID-19.

The chain combines TRBV4-1 with TRBJ2-3, with 7 bases aligning to TRBD1. In germline, CDR1 is MGHRA, CDR2 YSYEKL. This CDR3 comprises 15 residues. Germline trimming cut 4 bases from V and 1 base from J; bases unmatched to any gene: 5. The CDR3 DNA reads as TGCGCCAGCAGCCTAAGACAGGGCCGCACAGATACGCAGTATTTT. Residues: CASSLRQGRTDTQYF.

DNA of the CDR3: TGTGCCAGCAGCGGCGGGGGATACACCGGGGAGCTGTTTTTT. Protein sequence: CASSGGGYTGELFF. The chain has TRBV7-3 and TRBJ2-2; 7 nucleotides agree with TRBD2. In germline, CDR1 is SGHTA, CDR2 FQGTGA. Trimming cost V 5 bases and J 3 bases; bases outside gene matches: 3. This CDR3 comprises 14 residues.

The chain has TRBV3-1 (or the pseudogene TRBV3-2) and TRBJ2-1; possible D gene TRBD2, 6 bases. V dropped 4 bases and J dropped 6 bases, with 10 bases sitting between them. CDR1 and CDR2 (germline): LGHDT, YNNKEL (reference sequence). The CDR3 totals 13 residues. CDR3: CASSRGDLNEQFF. CDR3 coding DNA: TGTGCCAGCAGCCGCGGGGACCTCAATGAGCAGTTCTTC.

This rearrangement joins TRBV10-3 to TRBJ2-3, with 11 positions matching TRBD2. CDR3 length: 21 residues. CDR1 is ENHRY and CDR2 is SYGVKD in the germline V gene. V shed 2 bases and J 2 bases; nucleotides not matched to a gene: 18. The CDR3 loop reads CAISEPTSGEPRGTYTDTQYF. DNA for the CDR3: TGTGCCATCAGTGAGCCGACTAGCGGGGAACCCCGCGGCACTTACACAGATACGCAGTATTTT.

The chain combines TRBV5-6 with TRBJ2-5; 10 bases agree with TRBD2. The ends lost 0 bases at V and 9 bases at J; junction bases unmatched: 20. There are 19 residues in the CDR3. CDR1 is SGHDT and CDR2 is YYEEEE in the germline V gene. The CDR3 is CASSLGPLAGDPRAGAQYF. The CDR3 DNA is TGTGCCAGCAGCTTGGGGCCTCTAGCGGGGGACCCTCGCGCAGGGGCCCAGTACTTC.

J is TRBJ1-1 and V is TRBV28; perhaps TRBD1 as D (5 bases). In germline, CDR1 is MDHEN, CDR2 SYDVKM. The CDR3 sequence is 14 residues long. Trimming left V 8 bases short and J 1 base short, with 14 bases between. CDR3 bases: TGTGCCAGCTTCACCCCTGACAGGAACACTGAAGCTTTCTTT. It is translated as CASFTPDRNTEAFF.

The chain is built from TRBV6-1 and TRBJ1-5; D unclear. The CDR3 length is 15 residues. Germline V gene sequence: CDR1 MNHNS, CDR2 SASEGT. The ends were cut back, 1 base at V and 6 bases at J, with 13 bases in the middle. The CDR3 reads CASSEVHSPTQPQHF. The CDR3 coding sequence is TGTGCCAGCAGTGAAGTCCACAGCCCCACTCAGCCCCAGCATTTT.

The chain couples TRBV7-3 to TRBJ2-1; 14 positions match TRBD2. The CDR3 is 16 amino acids. V trimming: 2 bases; J trimming: 6 bases; junction bases outside the gene matches: 3. Germline CDR1 reads SGHTA; CDR2 reads FQGTGA. The CDR3 region is CASSLQGTSGGNEQFF. CDR3 DNA: TGTGCCAGCAGCTTACAAGGGACTAGCGGGGGCAATGAGCAGTTCTTC. Based on the CDR3 plus reference TRBV7-3 and TRBJ2-1, the full variable domain is GAGVSQTPSNKVTEKGKYVELRCDPISGHTALYWYRQSLGQGPEFLIYFQGTGAADDSGLPNDRFFAVRPEGSVSTLKIQRTERGDSAVYLCASSLQGTSGGNEQFFGPGTRLTVL.

The genes are TRBV6-5 and TRBJ1-6; 11 bases fit TRBD1. CDR3 length: 14 residues. The junction had 2 bases not matched to a gene; V was cut back by 7 bases and J by 6 bases. Germline CDR1 MNHEY, CDR2 SVGAGI. CDR3 region: CASTGTGGNSPLHF. CDR3 nucleotides: TGTGCCAGCACTGGGACAGGGGGTAATTCACCCCTCCACTTT.

The chain uses TRBV5-1 and TRBJ2-1; TRBD1 might be the D (6 bases). Germline V CDR1 and CDR2: SGHRS, YFSETQ. V lost 3 bases to trimming and J lost 1 base, with 11 bases between them. The length of the CDR3 is 15 residues. DNA for the CDR3: TGCGCCAGCAGCTCACAGGGATGGTCCTACAATGAGCAGTTCTTC. Protein product: CASSSQGWSYNEQFF.

The V call is TRBV5-6, the J call TRBJ1-5; D remains unclear. The CDR3 covers 14 residues. Per germline, CDR1 SGHDT and CDR2 YYEEEE. Trimming removed 1 base from V and 2 bases from J, with 7 bases in between. This CDR3 reads CASSLYFGNQPQHF. CDR3 nucleotide sequence: TGTGCCAGCAGCTTGTACTTCGGCAATCAGCCCCAGCATTTT. Filled out from reference TRBV5-6 and TRBJ1-5, the complete variable domain reads DAGVTQSPTHLIKTRGQQVTLRCSPKSGHDTVSWYQQALGQGPQFIFQYYEEEERQRGNFPDRFSGHQFPNYSSELNVNALLLGDSALYLCASSLYFGNQPQHFGDGTRLSIL.

This chain joins TRBV28 and TRBJ1-5; tentative D call: TRBD1 (6 bases). Between the trimmed V and J ends, which lost 1 base and 3 bases, there was a span of 13 bases. The CDR3 extends over 16 amino acids. The germline V gene encodes CDR1 MDHEN and CDR2 SYDVKM. CDR3 amino acids: CASSLSQGFINQPQHF. CDR3 nucleotides: TGTGCCAGCAGTTTATCCCAGGGGTTCATCAATCAGCCCCAGCATTTT.

The chain joins TRBV4-1 to TRBJ1-2, with TRBD1 matching over 8 bases. Germline V gene data show CDR1 as MGHRA and CDR2 as YSYEKL. This CDR3 has 17 residues. The junction had 21 bases not matched to a gene; V was cut back by 5 bases and J by 10 bases. The CDR3 is CASSTQTGTGRRGVYTF. The CDR3 bases are TGCGCCAGCAGCACTCAAACCGGGACAGGTCGCAGAGGAGTCTACACCTTC.

The chain links TRBV19 to TRBJ1-3; TRBD1 matches at 8 bases. Looked up from germline, CDR1 is LNHDA and CDR2 is SQIVND (reference sequence). CDR3 length equals 14 residues. V was pared by 10 bases and J by 1 base, with 6 bases of the junction left unmatched. CDR3 in amino acids: CATERQGSGNTIYF. As DNA, the CDR3 is TGTGCCACCGAACGACAGGGGTCTGGAAACACCATATATTTT.

This clone appeared a single time. The chain uses TRBV5-1 and TRBJ2-2; D gene unclear. V gave up 0 bases and J gave up 8 bases, with 17 bases separating them. The CDR3 loop spans 16 amino acids. Germline V lookup: CDR1 SGHRS, CDR2 YFSETQ. The CDR3 bases are TGCGCCAGCAGCTTGGCCCCGATCGGGTCTGGGGGGGAGCTGTTTTTT. It specifies CASSLAPIGSGGELFF.

The chain carries TRBV7-3 and TRBJ2-6, with TRBD2 as a possible D gene (6 bases). The CDR3 contains 17 residues. Trimming shortened V by 1 base and J by 1 base, and 11 bases separated the two germline ends. In germline, CDR1 is SGHTA, CDR2 FQGTGA. CDR3 DNA sequence: TGTGCCAGCAGCTTAATGTCAGGGACTTCTGGGGCCAACGTCCTGACTTTC. Translating gives CASSLMSGTSGANVLTF.

The rearrangement joins TRBV11-2 to TRBJ2-3; 12 bases are shared with TRBD2. The trim removed 1 base at V and 5 bases at J, leaving 7 bases unmatched. The CDR3 contains 17 residues. Germline lookup yields CDR1 SGHAT and CDR2 FQNNGV. The CDR3, as DNA: TGTGCCAGCAGCTTAGCCCCGACTAGCGGGGGCCTAGATACGCAGTATTTT. It is translated as CASSLAPTSGGLDTQYF.

The chain joins TRBV7-8 to TRBJ1-1; D not resolved. Germline lookup yields CDR1 SGHVS and CDR2 FQNEAQ. This CDR3 contains 15 residues. V gave up 3 bases and J gave up 1 base, with 12 bases separating them. CDR3 loop: CASSFYAGQNTEAFF. The CDR3 DNA reads as TGTGCCAGCAGCTTTTACGCAGGCCAGAACACTGAAGCTTTCTTT. Full variable domain (remainder filled in from reference TRBV7-8 and TRBJ1-1): GAGVSQSPRYKVAKRGQDVALRCDPISGHVSLFWYQQALGQGPEFLTYFQNEAQLDKSGLPSDRFFAERPEGSVSTLKIQRTQQEDSAVYLCASSFYAGQNTEAFFGQGTRLTVV.

This CDR3 is CASSIDPRTGNTEAFF. CDR3 DNA sequence: TGTGCCAGTAGTATAGATCCGCGGACAGGTAACACTGAAGCTTTCTTT. The V gene is TRBV19, the J gene TRBJ1-1; 7 bases are a match to TRBD1. V lost 0 bases and J lost 2; bases outside the gene matches: 6. Germline V gene data show CDR1 as LNHDA and CDR2 as SQIVND (reference sequence). The CDR3 is 16 residues long.

This clone occurred many times. The V and J genes are TRBV5-4 and TRBJ2-1, with TRBD2 identical over 7 bases. There are 16 residues in the CDR3. The V gene end was trimmed by 4 bases and the J gene end by 7 bases; junction bases not matched to a gene: 14. Looked up from germline, CDR1 is SGHNT and CDR2 is YYREEE (reference sequence). The CDR3: CASSPDGGRRDNEQFF. CDR3 sequence (DNA): TGTGCCAGCAGCCCAGACGGGGGGAGGCGGGATAATGAGCAGTTCTTC. The whole variable domain, filled in from reference TRBV5-4 and TRBJ2-1, reads ETGVTQSPTHLIKTRGQQVTLRCSSQSGHNTVSWYQQALGQGPQFIFQYYREEENGRGNFPPRFSGLQFPNYSSELNVNALELDDSALYLCASSPDGGRRDNEQFFGPGTRLTVL.

V is TRBV10-3 and J is TRBJ2-7, with 8 bases that match TRBD1. V dropped 8 bases and J dropped 1; count of bases not matched to a gene: 4. The germline V gene has CDR1 ENHRY and CDR2 SYGVKD. CDR3 length equals 13 residues. The CDR3 coding sequence is TGTGCCATCCAACGACAGGGGTCCTACGAGCAGTACTTC. Translated: CAIQRQGSYEQYF.

This chain connects TRBV6-5 to TRBJ1-1; the D gene is possibly TRBD1 (5 bases). The germline V and J ends were trimmed by 6 bases and 4 bases, with 15 bases remaining between them. This CDR3 region has 14 residues. The V gene's germline CDR1 is MNHEY and CDR2 SVGAGI. CDR3 protein: CASSIQGVGTEAFF. The CDR3 DNA reads TGTGCCAGCAGCATCCAGGGCGTGGGCACTGAAGCTTTCTTT.

The chain is built from TRBV19 and TRBJ1-6; 9 bases match TRBD1. With V trimmed by 2 bases and J by 4 bases, 3 bases remained unmatched. Germline V CDR1 and CDR2: LNHDA, SQIVND (reference sequence). The CDR3 has 16 amino acids. The CDR3 nucleotides are TGTGCCAGTAGTATAACCGGGACAGGGTATAATTCACCCCTCCACTTT. Amino acid sequence: CASSITGTGYNSPLHF.

This chain links TRBV28 with TRBJ1-1; D not certain. CDR1 is MDHEN and CDR2 is SYDVKM in the germline V gene. CDR3 length: 15 amino acids. Trimming removed 5 bases at V and 0 bases at J, with 13 bases between. DNA of the CDR3: TGTGCCAGCAGTCTAGCGGGGTTCATGAACACTGAAGCTTTCTTT. Its translation: CASSLAGFMNTEAFF.

The chain is built from TRBV5-1 and TRBJ2-1; the match to TRBD2 covers 15 bases. Germline-derived CDR1 and CDR2 are SGHRS and YFSETQ. The CDR3 contains 15 residues. Trimming cost V 3 bases and J 6 bases; bases outside gene matches: 1. The CDR3 loop is CASSWGLAGGNEQFF. DNA of the CDR3: TGCGCCAGCAGCTGGGGACTAGCGGGGGGCAATGAGCAGTTCTTC.

The V and J genes are TRBV2 and TRBJ2-4, with D possibly being TRBD1 (6 bases). Trimming took off 6 bases at V and 8 bases at J, with 17 bases between the two ends. CDR3 size: 14 residues. The germline CDR1 and CDR2 sequences are SNHLY and FYNNEI. CDR3 sequence: CASSQTPPGDIQYF. Here the CDR3 DNA reads TGTGCCAGCAGCCAAACCCCCCCAGGGGACATTCAGTACTTC.